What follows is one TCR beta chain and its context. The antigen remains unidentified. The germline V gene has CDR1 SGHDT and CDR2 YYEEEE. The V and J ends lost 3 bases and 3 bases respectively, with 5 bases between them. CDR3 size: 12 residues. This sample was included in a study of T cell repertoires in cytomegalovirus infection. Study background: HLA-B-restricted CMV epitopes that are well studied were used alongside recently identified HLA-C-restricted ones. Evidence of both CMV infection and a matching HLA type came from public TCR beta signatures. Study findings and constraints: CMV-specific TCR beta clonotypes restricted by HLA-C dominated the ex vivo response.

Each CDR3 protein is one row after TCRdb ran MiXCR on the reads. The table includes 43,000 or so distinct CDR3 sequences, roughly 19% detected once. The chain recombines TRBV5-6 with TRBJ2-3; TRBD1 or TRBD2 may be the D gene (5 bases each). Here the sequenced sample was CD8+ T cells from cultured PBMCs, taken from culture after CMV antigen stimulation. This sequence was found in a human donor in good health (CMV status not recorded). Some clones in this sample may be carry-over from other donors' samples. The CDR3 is CASSWGTDTQYF. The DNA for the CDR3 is TGTGCCAGCAGCTGGGGGACAGATACGCAGTATTTT.